The sequence of this TCR beta chain was determined in a study of OX40 agonist ivuxolimab in advanced cancers. Concerning the study at large: Ivuxolimab was an agonistic, fully human IgG2 monoclonal antibody directed against OX40 (CD134), a costimulatory receptor. Partial responses occurred in three dose-escalation patients: two with cutaneous melanoma and one with hepatocellular carcinoma. Of the 50 or so patients in dose escalation, around 20 had hepatocellular carcinoma, about 15 had melanoma, 9 had renal cell carcinoma and 9 had head and neck cancer. Patients were allowed to have had prior anti-PD-1, anti-PD-L1 or anti-CTLA-4 therapy, and 30% to 50% of the dose-escalation patients had previously received checkpoint inhibitors. Intravenous ivuxolimab was administered to patients every 2 weeks at six dose levels: 0.01, 0.1, 0.3, 1.5, 3 and 10 mg/kg. Peripheral TCRbeta sequencing aimed to test whether ivuxolimab altered TCR sequence diversity and caused clonal T-cell expansion. The paper reports the monotherapy dose-escalation portion (N = 52 patients) of the phase I ivuxolimab trial. In the dose-escalation cohort, 75% to 90% of patients were male, and the mean age was 60 years with a range of roughly 20 to 85. What the research found in general, with its limitations: Partial responders in the 0.1-3.0 mg/kg groups had among the lowest normalized peripheral clonal expansion, especially among CD8+ T cells. Low levels of normalized T-cell clonal expansion were also seen in some patients who did not respond. After ivuxolimab, more expanded clones were found on average in CD8+ T cells than in CD4+ T cells. At doses from 0.1 to 3.0 mg/kg, clonal expansion was seen in both CD4+ and CD8+ blood T cells between baseline and week 6. Which antigens the clonally expanded peripheral T cells were specific for was not determined.

Genomic DNA was isolated from the sorted cells so that the TCRbeta CDR3 region could be sequenced. TCRbeta CDR3 regions were sequenced using the immunoSEQ Assay. Sourced from immuneACCESS, this table was stored by TCRdb with only in-frame sequences that have V and J called. A share of the clones is absent; for the studies checked, an unresolved V gene accounts for under half, and the remainder has no known explanation. The sample includes approximately 30,000 clones, with 65% to 90% observed a single time. Roughly 31% of the sample lies in the top ten. Patients with autoimmune disease history or receiving systemic immunosuppression were excluded from the trial. Peripheral blood for TCR sequencing was collected from all dose cohorts at baseline, on cycle 4 day 1, and on cycle 7 day 1. The samples were taken from a phase I, first-in-human, multicenter, open-label dose-escalation trial of ivuxolimab. Adults with locally advanced or metastatic melanoma, renal cell, hepatocellular, or head and neck squamous cell carcinoma were enrolled in the trial. Before TCR sequencing, CD4+ and CD8+ T cells were separately sorted from peripheral blood.

This clone was seen only a few times. The target of this receptor is not known. Base quality data are lacking; no much larger clone is found one base away. The germline V gene (reference sequence) provides CDR1 LNHDA and CDR2 SQIVND. The CDR3 contains 17 residues, cysteine and phenylalanine counted. Only CDR3 DNA is held: 51 bases, read in frame from base 1. V gives up 2 bases and J gives up 0 bases, and the segment between their germline ends measures 16 bases. This TCR derives from an adult with an advanced solid tumor such as melanoma, head and neck, liver or kidney cancer. Here the chain combines TRBV19 and TRBJ1-1, with TRBD1 as a weak D call on 5 bases. The source was CD4+ or CD8+ T cells sorted from blood, collected in a trial of the OX40 agonist ivuxolimab. The nucleotides are TGTGCCAGTAGTATATGGAGGGCAGGGACCATGAACACTGAAGCTTTCTTT. Its amino acids are CASSIWRAGTMNTEAFF.